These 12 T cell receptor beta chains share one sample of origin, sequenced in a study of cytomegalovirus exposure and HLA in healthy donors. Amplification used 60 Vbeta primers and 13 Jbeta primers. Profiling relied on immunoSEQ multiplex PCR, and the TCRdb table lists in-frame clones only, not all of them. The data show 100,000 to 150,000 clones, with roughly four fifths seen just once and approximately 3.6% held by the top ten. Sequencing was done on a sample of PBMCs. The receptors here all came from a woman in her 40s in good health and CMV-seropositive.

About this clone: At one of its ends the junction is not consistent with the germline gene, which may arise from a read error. The CDR3 here is CASSFRRETGELFF. The CDR3 nucleotides are TGTGCTAGCAGCTTCCGGCGGGAGACCGGGGAGCTGTTTTTT. This rearrangement joins TRBV7-7 to TRBJ2-2; 7 bases fit TRBD2. Germline values: CDR1 SSHAT, CDR2 FNYEAQ (reference sequence). This CDR3 is 14 amino acids long.

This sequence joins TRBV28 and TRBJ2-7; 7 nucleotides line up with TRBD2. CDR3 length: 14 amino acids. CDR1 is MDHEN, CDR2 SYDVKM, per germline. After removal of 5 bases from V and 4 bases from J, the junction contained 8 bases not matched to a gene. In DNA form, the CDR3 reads TGTGCCAGCAGTCCCGGGACTACCGCGTACGAGCAGTACTTC. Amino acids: CASSPGTTAYEQYF.

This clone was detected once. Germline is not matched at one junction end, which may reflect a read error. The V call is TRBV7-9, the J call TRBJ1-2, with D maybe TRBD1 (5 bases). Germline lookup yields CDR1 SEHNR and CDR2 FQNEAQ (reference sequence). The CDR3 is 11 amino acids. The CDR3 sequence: CSSSTGPGYTF. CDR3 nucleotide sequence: TGTTCCAGCAGCACAGGTCCTGGCTACACCTTC.

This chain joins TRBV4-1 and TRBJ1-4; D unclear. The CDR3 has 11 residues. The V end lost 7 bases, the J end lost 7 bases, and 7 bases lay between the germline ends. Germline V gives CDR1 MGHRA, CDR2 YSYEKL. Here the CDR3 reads CASNAGEKLFF. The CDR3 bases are TGCGCCAGCAACGCAGGTGAAAAACTGTTTTTT.

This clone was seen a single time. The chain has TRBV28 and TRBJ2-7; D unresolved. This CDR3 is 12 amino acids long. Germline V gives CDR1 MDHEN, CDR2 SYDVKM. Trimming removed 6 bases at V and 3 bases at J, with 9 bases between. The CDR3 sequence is CASSNLNYEQYF. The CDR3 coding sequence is TGTGCCAGCAGCAACTTAAACTACGAGCAGTACTTC.

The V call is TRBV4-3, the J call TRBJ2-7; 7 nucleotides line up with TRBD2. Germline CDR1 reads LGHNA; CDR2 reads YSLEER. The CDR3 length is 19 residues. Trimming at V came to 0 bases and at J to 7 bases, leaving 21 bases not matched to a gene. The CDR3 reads CASSQDPIEVKGEGFEQYF. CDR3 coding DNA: TGCGCCAGCAGCCAAGACCCCATAGAAGTTAAAGGGGAGGGCTTTGAGCAGTACTTC.

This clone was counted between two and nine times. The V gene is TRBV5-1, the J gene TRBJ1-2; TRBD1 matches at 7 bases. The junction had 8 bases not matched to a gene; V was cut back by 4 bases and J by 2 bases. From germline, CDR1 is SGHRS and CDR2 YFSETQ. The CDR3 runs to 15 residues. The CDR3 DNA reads TGCGCCAGCAGCACGGGACAGCAAGAGAACTATGGCTACACCTTC. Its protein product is CASSTGQQENYGYTF.

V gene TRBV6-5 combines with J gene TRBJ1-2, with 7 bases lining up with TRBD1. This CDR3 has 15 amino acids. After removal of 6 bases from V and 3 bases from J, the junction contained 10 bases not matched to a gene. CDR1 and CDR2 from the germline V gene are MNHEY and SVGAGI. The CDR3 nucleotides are TGTGCCAGCAGGGCAGACACAGGGGCCTACTATGGCTACACCTTC. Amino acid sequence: CASRADTGAYYGYTF.

The CDR3 DNA reads as TGTGCCAGCAGCTTGGACCCGGGACTAGCGGCTAGCACAGATACGCAGTATTTT. As protein: CASSLDPGLAASTDTQYF. The chain employs TRBV5-5 and TRBJ2-3; TRBD2 agrees at 11 bases. The V and J ends lost 0 bases and 0 bases, in that order; junction bases with no gene match: 6. Per the germline V gene, CDR1 is SGHKS and CDR2 is YYEKEE (reference sequence). The CDR3 has 18 amino acids.

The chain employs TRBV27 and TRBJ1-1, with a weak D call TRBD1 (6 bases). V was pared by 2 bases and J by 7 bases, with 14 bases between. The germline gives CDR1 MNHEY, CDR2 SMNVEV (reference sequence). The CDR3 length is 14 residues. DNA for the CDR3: TGTGCCAGCAGTTTAATTGGGGGCGAAGGTGAAGCTTTCTTT. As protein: CASSLIGGEGEAFF.

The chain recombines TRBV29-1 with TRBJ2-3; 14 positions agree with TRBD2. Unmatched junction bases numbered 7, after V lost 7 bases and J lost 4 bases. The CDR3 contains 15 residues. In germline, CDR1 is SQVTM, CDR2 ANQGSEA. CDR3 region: CSAPGLAGVADTQYF. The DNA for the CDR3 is TGCAGCGCCCCGGGACTAGCGGGAGTCGCAGATACGCAGTATTTT.

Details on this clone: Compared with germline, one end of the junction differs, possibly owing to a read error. In DNA, the CDR3 is TGTTCCAGCAGCCCCGGGACTAGCGGGAGAACCCCGAACACCGGGGAGCTGTTTTTT. The encoded protein is CSSSPGTSGRTPNTGELFF. The chain uses TRBV7-9 and TRBJ2-2; 14 bases map to TRBD2. Germline lookup yields CDR1 SEHNR and CDR2 FQNEAQ (reference sequence). This CDR3 contains 19 residues.